In this sample, the clone carrying this T cell receptor beta chain turned up a few times. V lost 0 bases to trimming and J lost 6 bases, with 12 bases between them. Germline V gene lookup returns CDR1 SGHVS and CDR2 FNYEAQ. CDR3 size: 15 residues. The data derive from a study of T cell clones after liver transplantation. Overall study context: Post-transplant blood was tracked for graft-donor-reactive T cell clones identified in a pre-transplant mixed lymphocyte reaction. Third-party-reactive TCRbeta sequences from pre-transplant mixed lymphocyte reactions served as antigen-independent comparators.

The method was immunoSEQ multiplex PCR; TCRdb's version includes in-frame clones alone and lacks a portion of them. The sample lists roughly 62,000 clones; 70% were seen once. The genes are TRBV7-6 and TRBJ1-5; D call uncertain. Sequencing was performed on CD4+ T cells from blood, taken at the roughly 16-month timepoint. This receptor was obtained from a human patient who received a liver transplant. A subset of T cells may come from the graft donor. The DNA for the CDR3 is TGTGCCAGCAGCTTAGCGTTGGGTGAGGGTCAGCCCCAGCATTTT. Its translation is CASSLALGEGQPQHF. Full variable domain (rest looked up from reference TRBV7-6 and TRBJ1-5): GAGVSQSPRYKVTKRGQDVALRCDPISGHVSLYWYRQALGQGPEFLTYFNYEAQQDKSGLPNDRFSAERPEGSISTLTIQRTEQRDSAMYRCASSLALGEGQPQHFGDGTRLSIL.